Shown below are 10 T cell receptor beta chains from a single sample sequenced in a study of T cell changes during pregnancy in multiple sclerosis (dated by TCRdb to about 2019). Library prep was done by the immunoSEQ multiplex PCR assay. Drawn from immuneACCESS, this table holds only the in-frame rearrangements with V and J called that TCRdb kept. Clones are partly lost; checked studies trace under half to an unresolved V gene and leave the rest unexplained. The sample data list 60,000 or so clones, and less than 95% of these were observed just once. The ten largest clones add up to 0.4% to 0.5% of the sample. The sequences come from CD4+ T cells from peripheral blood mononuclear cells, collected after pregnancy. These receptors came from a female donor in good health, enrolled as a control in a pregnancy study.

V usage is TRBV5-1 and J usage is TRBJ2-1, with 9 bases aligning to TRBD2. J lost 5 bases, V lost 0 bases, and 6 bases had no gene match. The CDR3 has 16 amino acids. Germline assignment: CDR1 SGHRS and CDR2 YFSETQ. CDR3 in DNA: TGCGCCAGCAGCTTGGGGGCTAGCGGGGATCACAATGAGCAGTTCTTC. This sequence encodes CASSLGASGDHNEQFF.

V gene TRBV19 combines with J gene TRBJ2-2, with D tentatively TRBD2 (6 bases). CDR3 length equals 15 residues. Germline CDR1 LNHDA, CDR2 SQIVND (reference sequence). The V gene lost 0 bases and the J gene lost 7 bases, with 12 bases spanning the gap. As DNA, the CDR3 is TGTGCCAGTAGTATAGAAACTAGCCGTGGCGGGGAGCTGTTTTTT. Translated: CASSIETSRGGELFF.

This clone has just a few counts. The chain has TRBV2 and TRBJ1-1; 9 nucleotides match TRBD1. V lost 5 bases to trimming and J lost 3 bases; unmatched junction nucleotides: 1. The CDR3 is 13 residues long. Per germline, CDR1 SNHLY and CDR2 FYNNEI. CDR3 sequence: CASSRDRDTEAFF. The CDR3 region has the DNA TGTGCCAGCAGTCGGGACAGGGACACTGAAGCTTTCTTT.

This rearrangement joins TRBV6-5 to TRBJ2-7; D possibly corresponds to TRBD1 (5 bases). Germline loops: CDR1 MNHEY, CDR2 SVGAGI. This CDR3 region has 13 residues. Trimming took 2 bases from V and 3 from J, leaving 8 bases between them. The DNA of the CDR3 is TGTGCCAGCAGTTACCGTGACAGCTACGAGCAGTACTTC. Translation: CASSYRDSYEQYF.

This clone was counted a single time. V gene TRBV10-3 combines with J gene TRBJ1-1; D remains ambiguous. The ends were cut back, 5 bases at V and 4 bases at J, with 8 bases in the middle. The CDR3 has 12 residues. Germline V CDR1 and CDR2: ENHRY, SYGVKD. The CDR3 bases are TGTGCCATCAGTCCCGAGGGCACTGAAGCTTTCTTT. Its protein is CAISPEGTEAFF.

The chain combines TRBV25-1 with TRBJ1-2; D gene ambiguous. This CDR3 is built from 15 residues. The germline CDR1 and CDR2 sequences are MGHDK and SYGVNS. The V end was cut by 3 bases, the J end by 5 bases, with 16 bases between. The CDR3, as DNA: TGTGCCAGCAGTGAGGCCGGGGAAGGCTTATATGGCTACACCTTC. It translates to CASSEAGEGLYGYTF.

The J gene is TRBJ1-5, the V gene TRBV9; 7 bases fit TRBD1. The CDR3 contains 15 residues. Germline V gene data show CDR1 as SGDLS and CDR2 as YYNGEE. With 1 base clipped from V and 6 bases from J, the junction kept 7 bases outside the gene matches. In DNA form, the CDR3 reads TGTGCCAGCAGCGTAACAGGGGCATCGGGTCAGCCCCAGCATTTT. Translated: CASSVTGASGQPQHF.

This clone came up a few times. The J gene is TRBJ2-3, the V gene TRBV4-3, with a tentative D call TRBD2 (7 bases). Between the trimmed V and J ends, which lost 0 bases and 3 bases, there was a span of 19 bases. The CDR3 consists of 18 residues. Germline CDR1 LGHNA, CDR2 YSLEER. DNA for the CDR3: TGCGCCAGCAGCCAAGACTATAACCGGGGGGCCTTTACAGATACGCAGTATTTT. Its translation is CASSQDYNRGAFTDTQYF.

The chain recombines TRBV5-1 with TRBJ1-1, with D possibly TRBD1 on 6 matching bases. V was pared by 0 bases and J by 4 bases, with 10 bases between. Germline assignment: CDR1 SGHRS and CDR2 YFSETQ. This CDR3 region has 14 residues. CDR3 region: CASSLDRVGTEAFF. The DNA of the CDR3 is TGCGCCAGCAGCTTGGACAGGGTGGGCACTGAAGCTTTCTTT.

The CDR3 protein is CASSLGQNNSPLHF. For the CDR3, the DNA is TGTGCCAGCAGCTTGGGACAGAATAATTCACCCCTCCACTTT. V usage is TRBV5-8 and J usage is TRBJ1-6; tentatively, D is TRBD1 (5 bases). The CDR3 loop spans 14 amino acids. Germline-derived CDR1 and CDR2 are SGHTS and YDEGEE. Trimming took 0 bases from V and 5 from J, leaving 6 bases between them. The whole variable domain, filled in from reference TRBV5-8 and TRBJ1-6, reads EAGVTQSPTHLIKTRGQQATLRCSPISGHTSVYWYQQALGLGLQFLLWYDEGEERNRGNFPPRFSGRQFPNYSSELNVNALELEDSALYLCASSLGQNNSPLHFGNGTRLTVT.